The rows below give T cell receptor beta chains drawn from one sample of a study of OX40 agonist ivuxolimab in advanced cancers. The repertoire was sequenced with immunoSEQ multiplex PCR; TCRdb's copy has only in-frame clones and lacks some. Here the sample spans more than 55,000 clones, around four fifths being singletons. The material sequenced was CD4+ or CD8+ T cells sorted from blood, taken in a trial of the OX40 agonist ivuxolimab. The receptors shown here come from an adult with an advanced solid tumor such as melanoma, head and neck, liver or kidney cancer. CDR3s include the opening cysteine and the closing phenylalanine or tryptophan. The order of the fields is D gene, V gene, J gene, clone size, CDR3 DNA, CDR3 protein. A D gene is named only where the DNA matches it firmly. Size values are once, few and many counts, or a class for expanded clones, and some rows have none.

d_gene: TRBD1
v_gene: TRBV30
j_gene: TRBJ2-3
abundance: -
CDR3nt: TGTGCCTGGAGCCCCGGGACAGGGAGGACAGATACGCAGTATTTT
CDR3aa: CAWSPGTGRTDTQYF

d_gene: TRBD1
v_gene: TRBV5-1
j_gene: TRBJ1-1
abundance: -
CDR3nt: TGCGCCAGCAGCTTGCAGACGGGACAGAGGAACACTGAAGCTTTCTTT
CDR3aa: CASSLQTGQRNTEAFF

d_gene: -
v_gene: TRBV21-1
j_gene: TRBJ1-1
abundance: -
CDR3nt: TGTGCCAGCAGCAAAGTCAGCCGGGGCGCGTACACTGAAGCTTTCTTT
CDR3aa: CASSKVSRGAYTEAFF

d_gene: -
v_gene: TRBV15
j_gene: TRBJ2-7
abundance: -
CDR3nt: TGTGCCACCAGCAGGGGCGGGGAAACCTACGAGCAGTACTTC
CDR3aa: CATSRGGETYEQYF

d_gene: -
v_gene: TRBV21-1
j_gene: TRBJ1-2
abundance: once
CDR3nt: TGTGCCAGTTGGGGAATCTATGGCTACACCTTC
CDR3aa: CASWGIYGYTF

d_gene: TRBD2
v_gene: TRBV27
j_gene: TRBJ2-1
abundance: -
CDR3nt: TGTGCCAGCAGTTTCTTCGGGAGGGCCTACAATGAGCAGTTCTTC
CDR3aa: CASSFFGRAYNEQFF

d_gene: TRBD2
v_gene: TRBV6-1
j_gene: TRBJ2-3
abundance: -
CDR3nt: TGTGCCAGCAGTGAACAAAGACTAGCGATAGATACGCAGTATTTT
CDR3aa: CASSEQRLAIDTQYF

d_gene: TRBD2
v_gene: TRBV18
j_gene: TRBJ2-7
abundance: -
CDR3nt: TGTGCCAGCTCACCACCGACTAGCGGGACCTACGAGCAGTACTTC
CDR3aa: CASSPPTSGTYEQYF

d_gene: -
v_gene: TRBV6-5
j_gene: TRBJ2-7
abundance: -
CDR3nt: TGTGCCAGCAGTTACTCCAGGACGGGAAGCTCCTACGAGCAGTACTTC
CDR3aa: CASSYSRTGSSYEQYF

d_gene: -
v_gene: TRBV4-1
j_gene: TRBJ1-1
abundance: -
CDR3nt: TGCGCCAGCAGCCAGCCCCTTTTCCGGGACACTGAAGCTTTCTTT
CDR3aa: CASSQPLFRDTEAFF

d_gene: -
v_gene: TRBV7-9
j_gene: TRBJ2-7
abundance: -
CDR3nt: TGTGCCAGCAGCCCCACAGGGTTCGAGCAGTACTTC
CDR3aa: CASSPTGFEQYF

d_gene: -
v_gene: TRBV19
j_gene: TRBJ1-4
abundance: -
CDR3nt: TGTGCCAGTAGTAGAGACAAGCTTGAAAAACTGTTTTTT
CDR3aa: CASSRDKLEKLFF

d_gene: TRBD1
v_gene: TRBV19
j_gene: TRBJ1-4
abundance: -
CDR3nt: TGTGCCAGTAGTAAACAGGGGGCCCGGGGTTCGGATGAAAAACTGTTTTTT
CDR3aa: CASSKQGARGSDEKLFF

d_gene: TRBD1
v_gene: TRBV19
j_gene: TRBJ1-4
abundance: -
CDR3nt: TGTGCCAGTAGTTTTGGACAGGGCGCAACTAATGAAAAACTGTTTTTT
CDR3aa: CASSFGQGATNEKLFF

d_gene: TRBD1
v_gene: TRBV6-5
j_gene: TRBJ1-4
abundance: -
CDR3nt: TGTGCCAGCAGTTACTCGGGCGAGGGGGCTGGTGAAAAACTGTTTTTT
CDR3aa: CASSYSGEGAGEKLFF

d_gene: TRBD1
v_gene: TRBV7-9
j_gene: TRBJ1-4
abundance: -
CDR3nt: TGTGCCAGCAGCTCGTGGACAGGCGGCTTAACTAATGAAAAACTGTTTTTT
CDR3aa: CASSSWTGGLTNEKLFF

d_gene: TRBD1
v_gene: TRBV10-3
j_gene: TRBJ2-7
abundance: few
CDR3nt: TGTGCCATCAGTGGGACAGGGGACGAGCAGTACTTC
CDR3aa: CAISGTGDEQYF

d_gene: -
v_gene: TRBV10-3
j_gene: TRBJ2-7
abundance: few
CDR3nt: TGTGCCATCAGTGAGTCCCCACCTCGGTACGAGCAGTACTTC
CDR3aa: CAISESPPRYEQYF

d_gene: -
v_gene: TRBV7-3
j_gene: TRBJ1-6
abundance: -
CDR3nt: TGTGCCCGTCCTGGGGGGGCTTCACCCCTCCACTTT
CDR3aa: CARPGGASPLHF

d_gene: -
v_gene: TRBV27
j_gene: TRBJ2-1
abundance: -
CDR3nt: TGTGCCAGCACCCGAGGGAGCTCCTACAATGAGCAGTTCTTC
CDR3aa: CASTRGSSYNEQFF

d_gene: TRBD1
v_gene: TRBV2
j_gene: TRBJ1-1
abundance: -
CDR3nt: TGTGCCAGCGGGCCCCTCAGGGGGGGGACTGAAGCTTTCTTT
CDR3aa: CASGPLRGGTEAFF

d_gene: TRBD2
v_gene: TRBV19
j_gene: TRBJ2-5
abundance: -
CDR3nt: TGTGCCAGTAGTATGACTAGCTCAGAGACCCAGTACTTC
CDR3aa: CASSMTSSETQYF

d_gene: TRBD2
v_gene: TRBV2
j_gene: TRBJ2-1
abundance: -
CDR3nt: TGTGCCAGCAGTGAATCCCTAGCGGGAGCGGGTGAGCAGTTCTTC
CDR3aa: CASSESLAGAGEQFF

d_gene: -
v_gene: TRBV18
j_gene: TRBJ2-5
abundance: -
CDR3nt: TGTGCCAGCTCCCCCACAGAGTTCGGAGAGACCCAGTACTTC
CDR3aa: CASSPTEFGETQYF

d_gene: TRBD1
v_gene: TRBV4-1
j_gene: TRBJ1-5
abundance: -
CDR3nt: TGCGCCAGCAGCCGGGACAGGGACAATCAGCCCCAGCATTTT
CDR3aa: CASSRDRDNQPQHF

d_gene: -
v_gene: TRBV12-5
j_gene: TRBJ2-1
abundance: -
CDR3nt: TGTGCTAGTGGTTTGGCGGTTACGGACTACGTTTACAATGAGCAGTTCTTC
CDR3aa: CASGLAVTDYVYNEQFF

d_gene: TRBD1
v_gene: TRBV5-1
j_gene: TRBJ2-1
abundance: -
CDR3nt: TGCGCCAGCAGCTTGTGGGACAGGTCCCCCAATGAGCAGTTCTTC
CDR3aa: CASSLWDRSPNEQFF

d_gene: -
v_gene: TRBV6-6
j_gene: TRBJ2-7
abundance: -
CDR3nt: TGTGCCAGCAACACCCCTGGGGGCTCCGAGCAGTACTTC
CDR3aa: CASNTPGGSEQYF

d_gene: -
v_gene: TRBV19
j_gene: TRBJ2-1
abundance: -
CDR3nt: TGTGCCAGTAGTATAGGCCGCCAATGGGTCTCCTACAATGAGCAGTTCTTC
CDR3aa: CASSIGRQWVSYNEQFF

d_gene: TRBD2
v_gene: TRBV9
j_gene: TRBJ2-3
abundance: -
CDR3nt: TGTGCCAGCAGCAGGGATGTTGGCGGGAGGGCCTACTTTGATACGCAGTATTTT
CDR3aa: CASSRDVGGRAYFDTQYF

d_gene: -
v_gene: TRBV10-3
j_gene: TRBJ2-2
abundance: -
CDR3nt: TGTGCCATCAGGGACCGGGACACCGGGGAGCTGTTTTTT
CDR3aa: CAIRDRDTGELFF

d_gene: -
v_gene: TRBV11-1
j_gene: TRBJ2-3
abundance: -
CDR3nt: TGTGCCAGCAGCCCCTTCGCAGATACGCAGTATTTT
CDR3aa: CASSPFADTQYF

d_gene: -
v_gene: TRBV14
j_gene: TRBJ2-7
abundance: -
CDR3nt: TGTGCCAGCAGCCAAGGTAGGAGCGAGCAGTACTTC
CDR3aa: CASSQGRSEQYF

d_gene: -
v_gene: TRBV27
j_gene: TRBJ1-4
abundance: -
CDR3nt: TGTGCCAGCACCTTAATGTACAACTCTAATGAAAAACTGTTTTTT
CDR3aa: CASTLMYNSNEKLFF

d_gene: -
v_gene: TRBV2
j_gene: TRBJ1-6
abundance: few
CDR3nt: TGTGCCAGCAGTGAACGGGCAGGGAATTCACCCCTCCACTTT
CDR3aa: CASSERAGNSPLHF

d_gene: -
v_gene: TRBV19
j_gene: TRBJ2-1
abundance: -
CDR3nt: TGTGCCAGTAGTACCCAAGGCCCGAATGAGCAGTTCTTC
CDR3aa: CASSTQGPNEQFF

d_gene: TRBD1
v_gene: TRBV6-4
j_gene: TRBJ2-2
abundance: -
CDR3nt: TGTGCCAGCAGCTGGACAGGTCTTCACGGCGGGGAGCTGTTTTTT
CDR3aa: CASSWTGLHGGELFF

d_gene: TRBD1
v_gene: TRBV5-8
j_gene: TRBJ2-5
abundance: -
CDR3nt: TGTGCCAGCAGCGCCGGACAGGGTACCGGACGTCAAGAGACCCAGTACTTC
CDR3aa: CASSAGQGTGRQETQYF

d_gene: TRBD2
v_gene: TRBV10-3
j_gene: TRBJ2-7
abundance: -
CDR3nt: TGTGCCATCAGTGGGGAGGGGTCCTACGAGCAGTACTTC
CDR3aa: CAISGEGSYEQYF

d_gene: -
v_gene: TRBV6-1
j_gene: TRBJ2-7
abundance: -
CDR3nt: TGTGCCAGCAGTGAACCCGCGCGGGGTGGGGACTACGAGCAGTACTTC
CDR3aa: CASSEPARGGDYEQYF

d_gene: TRBD2
v_gene: TRBV9
j_gene: TRBJ2-3
abundance: -
CDR3nt: TGTGCCAGCAGCGTAGGGTTTAGCGGGGGAACAGATACGCAGTATTTT
CDR3aa: CASSVGFSGGTDTQYF

d_gene: TRBD1
v_gene: TRBV5-4
j_gene: TRBJ1-1
abundance: -
CDR3nt: TGTGCCAGCAGCTTTTCCCCCCAGGGGGCAGGGGACACTGAAGCTTTCTTT
CDR3aa: CASSFSPQGAGDTEAFF

d_gene: TRBD1
v_gene: TRBV9
j_gene: TRBJ2-6
abundance: -
CDR3nt: TGTGCCAGCAGCGCCGGGACAGGGTACAGCTCTGGGGCCAACGTCCTGACTTTC
CDR3aa: CASSAGTGYSSGANVLTF

d_gene: -
v_gene: TRBV21-1
j_gene: TRBJ1-6
abundance: -
CDR3nt: TGTGCCAGCAGCAAGGATGACAGGGCTAGGAATTCACCCCTCCACTTT
CDR3aa: CASSKDDRARNSPLHF

d_gene: -
v_gene: TRBV27
j_gene: TRBJ1-4
abundance: few
CDR3nt: TGTGCCAGCAGCCAAGGGACAAAACTGTTTTTT
CDR3aa: CASSQGTKLFF

d_gene: -
v_gene: TRBV18
j_gene: TRBJ1-5
abundance: -
CDR3nt: TGTGCCAGCTCACCGTCGGACAGTCGCAATCAGCCCCAGCATTTT
CDR3aa: CASSPSDSRNQPQHF

d_gene: -
v_gene: TRBV7-9
j_gene: TRBJ2-3
abundance: -
CDR3nt: TGTGCCAGCAGCTTAGAGCTGGGTACGCAGTATTTT
CDR3aa: CASSLELGTQYF

d_gene: -
v_gene: TRBV10-2
j_gene: TRBJ2-7
abundance: once
CDR3nt: TGCGCCAGCAGTGATCCTCCATGGTCCGAGCAGTACTTC
CDR3aa: CASSDPPWSEQYF